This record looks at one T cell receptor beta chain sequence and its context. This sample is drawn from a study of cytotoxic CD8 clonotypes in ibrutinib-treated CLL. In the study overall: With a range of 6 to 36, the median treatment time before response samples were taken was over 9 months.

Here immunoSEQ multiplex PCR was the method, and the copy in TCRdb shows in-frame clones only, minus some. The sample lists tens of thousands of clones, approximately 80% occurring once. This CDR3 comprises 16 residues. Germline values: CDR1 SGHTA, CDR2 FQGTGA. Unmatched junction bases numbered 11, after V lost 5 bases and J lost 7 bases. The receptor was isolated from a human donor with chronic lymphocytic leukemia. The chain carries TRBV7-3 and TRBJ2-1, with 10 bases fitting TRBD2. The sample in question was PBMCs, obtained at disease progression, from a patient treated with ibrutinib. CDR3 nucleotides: TGTGCCAGCAGCCCGATGCCTAGCGGGAGTCGGAATGAGCAGTTCTTC. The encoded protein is CASSPMPSGSRNEQFF.